Listed below are T cell receptor beta chains from one sample, sequenced in a study of cytomegalovirus exposure and HLA in healthy donors. Data came from immunoSEQ multiplex PCR; TCRdb stores just in-frame clones and leaves some out. The table has roughly 89,000 clones, around 81% seen once; the top ten hold approximately 1.9%. The sequenced sample was PBMCs. The receptors were gathered from a woman in her thirties in good health and CMV-seronegative. Both conserved end residues are part of each CDR3. A D gene is named only where the DNA matches it firmly. Clone sizes are given selectively: once, few, many, or a class where the clone is expanded.

v_call: TRBV11-3; j_call: TRBJ2-7; d_call: -; clone_size: few; cdr3_nt: TGTGCCAGCAGCTTCAGAAACAGCCCCTACGAGCAGTACTTC; cdr3_aa: CASSFRNSPYEQYF
v_call: TRBV27; j_call: TRBJ2-7; d_call: TRBD1; clone_size: few; cdr3_nt: TGTGCCAGCAGTTTCGGGACAGGGGGCATGAACGAGCAGTACTTC; cdr3_aa: CASSFGTGGMNEQYF
v_call: TRBV9; j_call: TRBJ2-1; d_call: TRBD2; clone_size: -; cdr3_nt: TGTGCCAGCAGTCCTCGACTAGCGAAAAGCTCCTACAATGAGCAGTTCTTC; cdr3_aa: CASSPRLAKSSYNEQFF
v_call: TRBV7-8; j_call: TRBJ2-2; d_call: -; clone_size: -; cdr3_nt: TGTGCCAGCAGCTCCACAGGGTTACGCACCGGGGAGCTGTTTTTT; cdr3_aa: CASSSTGLRTGELFF
v_call: TRBV9; j_call: TRBJ2-3; d_call: -; clone_size: once; cdr3_nt: TGTGCCAGCAGCAGAGACAGTACAGATACGCAGTATTTT; cdr3_aa: CASSRDSTDTQYF
v_call: TRBV28; j_call: TRBJ1-1; d_call: -; clone_size: -; cdr3_nt: TGTGCCAGCACGCGGGACCGAGCTGGCACTGAAGCTTTCTTT; cdr3_aa: CASTRDRAGTEAFF
v_call: TRBV9; j_call: TRBJ1-2; d_call: -; clone_size: -; cdr3_nt: TGTGCCAGCAGCGTAGAGGAGACCCTCTATGGCTACACCTTC; cdr3_aa: CASSVEETLYGYTF
v_call: TRBV7-9; j_call: TRBJ2-4; d_call: -; clone_size: -; cdr3_nt: TGTGCCAGCAGCTTATCCCCCGTGGGTAGCACCAAAAACATTCAGTACTTC; cdr3_aa: CASSLSPVGSTKNIQYF
v_call: TRBV27; j_call: TRBJ1-2; d_call: -; clone_size: -; cdr3_nt: TGTGCCAGCAGTCCCTCGACAGGTCACCTGGACTATGGCTACACCTTC; cdr3_aa: CASSPSTGHLDYGYTF
v_call: TRBV28; j_call: TRBJ2-7; d_call: -; clone_size: -; cdr3_nt: TGTGCCAGCAGTCAGGGGCCCACCTACGAGCAGTACTTC; cdr3_aa: CASSQGPTYEQYF
v_call: TRBV15; j_call: TRBJ2-1; d_call: -; clone_size: -; cdr3_nt: TGTGCCACCAGGGGGGGGCCCGGGGGCGGGTTCTTC; cdr3_aa: CATRGGPGGGFF
v_call: TRBV12-5; j_call: TRBJ2-1; d_call: -; clone_size: -; cdr3_nt: TGTGCTAGTGGGGGAGGCTACGAGCAGTTCTTC; cdr3_aa: CASGGGYEQFF
v_call: TRBV29-1; j_call: TRBJ2-7; d_call: -; clone_size: -; cdr3_nt: TGCAGCGTGGGGGGACGGTACGAGCAGTACTTC; cdr3_aa: CSVGGRYEQYF
v_call: TRBV10-2; j_call: TRBJ2-3; d_call: TRBD2; clone_size: -; cdr3_nt: TGCGCCAGCAGATCAAATGGCGGGGGGGACACAGATACGCAGTATTTT; cdr3_aa: CASRSNGGGDTDTQYF
v_call: TRBV27; j_call: TRBJ2-2; d_call: -; clone_size: few; cdr3_nt: TGTGCCAGCAGTTTGGGCGTGGGGACACCGAACACCGGGGAGCTGTTTTTT; cdr3_aa: CASSLGVGTPNTGELFF
v_call: TRBV5-6; j_call: TRBJ1-5; d_call: -; clone_size: -; cdr3_nt: TGTGCCAGCAGCTTTGGGACGGGGGGCTTCAGCAATCAGCCCCAGCATTTT; cdr3_aa: CASSFGTGGFSNQPQHF
v_call: TRBV5-1; j_call: TRBJ2-3; d_call: TRBD2; clone_size: -; cdr3_nt: TGCGCCAGCAGAGGGACTAGCGCTGGAGATACGCAGTATTTT; cdr3_aa: CASRGTSAGDTQYF
v_call: TRBV5-8; j_call: TRBJ2-7; d_call: TRBD1; clone_size: few; cdr3_nt: TGTGCCAGCAGCTCTACGGGACAGGGCGTTATCTCCTACGAGCAGTACTTC; cdr3_aa: CASSSTGQGVISYEQYF
v_call: TRBV4-3; j_call: TRBJ2-3; d_call: TRBD1; clone_size: -; cdr3_nt: TGCGCCAGCAGCCTCCAGGGGGTATCCGAAGATACGCAGTATTTT; cdr3_aa: CASSLQGVSEDTQYF
v_call: TRBV18; j_call: TRBJ2-7; d_call: TRBD1; clone_size: -; cdr3_nt: TGTGCCAGCTCAGCGGGACAGGGGATCTCCTACGAGCAGTACTTC; cdr3_aa: CASSAGQGISYEQYF
v_call: TRBV6-1; j_call: TRBJ2-7; d_call: -; clone_size: -; cdr3_nt: TGTGCCAGCAGGCTAGCTTTCAACTACGAGCAGTACTTC; cdr3_aa: CASRLAFNYEQYF
v_call: TRBV6-4; j_call: TRBJ1-3; d_call: TRBD1; clone_size: few; cdr3_nt: TGTGCCAGCGGGACAGGGAACTTCTCTGGAAACACCATATATTTT; cdr3_aa: CASGTGNFSGNTIYF
v_call: TRBV5-1; j_call: TRBJ2-2; d_call: -; clone_size: -; cdr3_nt: TGCGCCAGCAGCTTGGGCTTAACAGGGTCCGCCGGGGAGCTGTTTTTT; cdr3_aa: CASSLGLTGSAGELFF
v_call: TRBV28; j_call: TRBJ2-7; d_call: TRBD2; clone_size: -; cdr3_nt: TGTGCCAGCAGCCCCCCTGGCGGGAGCTCCGAGCAGTACTTC; cdr3_aa: CASSPPGGSSEQYF
v_call: TRBV4-3; j_call: TRBJ1-4; d_call: -; clone_size: -; cdr3_nt: TGCGCCAGCAGCCAAGGGGGCGGGGCGAACGCTAATGAAAAACTGTTTTTT; cdr3_aa: CASSQGGGANANEKLFF
v_call: TRBV27; j_call: TRBJ1-2; d_call: TRBD1; clone_size: once; cdr3_nt: TGTGCCAGCAGTTTATTTCTTCCGGGACAGATGGCGGATGGCTACACCTTC; cdr3_aa: CASSLFLPGQMADGYTF
v_call: TRBV7-2; j_call: TRBJ1-1; d_call: -; clone_size: -; cdr3_nt: TGTGCCAGCAGCTTTAGCAAAGGAGGGACTGAAGCTTTCTTT; cdr3_aa: CASSFSKGGTEAFF
v_call: TRBV18; j_call: TRBJ1-2; d_call: TRBD1; clone_size: -; cdr3_nt: TGTGCCAGCTCGACGGGACAGGGGACGTATGGCTACACCTTC; cdr3_aa: CASSTGQGTYGYTF
v_call: TRBV7-9; j_call: TRBJ1-6; d_call: TRBD1; clone_size: -; cdr3_nt: TGTGCCAGCAGCTTAGGGGGACAGGGGAATTCACCCCTCCACTTT; cdr3_aa: CASSLGGQGNSPLHF
v_call: TRBV4-3; j_call: TRBJ2-7; d_call: -; clone_size: -; cdr3_nt: TGCGCCAGCAGCCAGTCAGGGGTAGGTGGCGAGCAGTACTTC; cdr3_aa: CASSQSGVGGEQYF
v_call: TRBV6-5; j_call: TRBJ1-5; d_call: -; clone_size: -; cdr3_nt: TGTGCCAGCAGGGCAACATCAGGGGCCCAGCCCCAGCATTTT; cdr3_aa: CASRATSGAQPQHF
v_call: TRBV28; j_call: TRBJ2-3; d_call: -; clone_size: once; cdr3_nt: TGTGCCAGCCTGAAGCCCGACAGGCTGAGCACAGATACGCAGTATTTT; cdr3_aa: CASLKPDRLSTDTQYF
v_call: TRBV5-1; j_call: TRBJ2-2; d_call: -; clone_size: -; cdr3_nt: TGCGCCAGCAGCCTAGACAGATCCTCCACCGGGGAGCTGTTTTTT; cdr3_aa: CASSLDRSSTGELFF
v_call: TRBV19; j_call: TRBJ2-1; d_call: TRBD2; clone_size: -; cdr3_nt: TGTGCCAGTAGCTATCGGCGGGAGGGCTACAATGAGCAGTTCTTC; cdr3_aa: CASSYRREGYNEQFF
v_call: TRBV18; j_call: TRBJ2-7; d_call: -; clone_size: -; cdr3_nt: TGTGCCAGCTCACCCTATTCTCCCCAACAGGGGGGGTACGAGCAGTACTTC; cdr3_aa: CASSPYSPQQGGYEQYF
v_call: TRBV6-1; j_call: TRBJ2-1; d_call: -; clone_size: -; cdr3_nt: TGTGCCAGCAGTGTCGAGCGGAGGGCTTACAATGAGCAGTTCTTC; cdr3_aa: CASSVERRAYNEQFF
v_call: TRBV29-1; j_call: TRBJ2-1; d_call: TRBD2; clone_size: -; cdr3_nt: TGCAGCGTTGCGGGACTAGCGGGACCATCCTACAATGAGCAGTTCTTC; cdr3_aa: CSVAGLAGPSYNEQFF
v_call: TRBV11-2; j_call: TRBJ1-2; d_call: TRBD1; clone_size: -; cdr3_nt: TGTGCCAGCAGCACTACCCTAGGACAGGGGAGGGACTATGGCTACACCTTC; cdr3_aa: CASSTTLGQGRDYGYTF
v_call: TRBV19; j_call: TRBJ1-1; d_call: -; clone_size: -; cdr3_nt: TGTGCCAGTAGTATGGGCCAACTAGGTGGCACTGAAGCTTTCTTT; cdr3_aa: CASSMGQLGGTEAFF
v_call: TRBV7-3; j_call: TRBJ2-1; d_call: TRBD2; clone_size: once; cdr3_nt: TGTGCCAGCAGCGAAAACGGGGGGGATAGTGAGCAGTTCTTC; cdr3_aa: CASSENGGDSEQFF
v_call: TRBV5-1; j_call: TRBJ2-5; d_call: -; clone_size: -; cdr3_nt: TGCGCCAGCAGTTTACAGGGTGAGACCCAGTACTTC; cdr3_aa: CASSLQGETQYF
v_call: TRBV28; j_call: TRBJ2-7; d_call: TRBD2; clone_size: -; cdr3_nt: TGTGCCAGCGTAGCGGGAGGGCGAAGCTCCTACGAGCAGTACTTC; cdr3_aa: CASVAGGRSSYEQYF
v_call: TRBV28; j_call: TRBJ1-3; d_call: TRBD1; clone_size: -; cdr3_nt: TGTGCCAGCAGTTGGGGGACAGGGTTGGGTTCTGGAAACACCATATATTTT; cdr3_aa: CASSWGTGLGSGNTIYF
v_call: TRBV28; j_call: TRBJ2-7; d_call: -; clone_size: -; cdr3_nt: TGTGCCAGCAGTCCCTCTCCCTACGAGCAGTACTTC; cdr3_aa: CASSPSPYEQYF
v_call: TRBV15; j_call: TRBJ2-1; d_call: -; clone_size: -; cdr3_nt: TGTGCCACCAGCAGAGATCTACCAGGGAATGAGCAGTTCTTC; cdr3_aa: CATSRDLPGNEQFF
v_call: TRBV9; j_call: TRBJ1-3; d_call: -; clone_size: -; cdr3_nt: TGTGCTAGCAGCGTAGTGGAGAGAGGAAACACCATATATTTT; cdr3_aa: CASSVVERGNTIYF
v_call: TRBV30; j_call: TRBJ1-6; d_call: TRBD1; clone_size: -; cdr3_nt: TGTGCCTGGAGTCGCGAGGGACAGGGCTTTTCACCCCTCCACTTT; cdr3_aa: CAWSREGQGFSPLHF
v_call: TRBV7-9; j_call: TRBJ2-7; d_call: -; clone_size: -; cdr3_nt: TGTGCCAGCAGCTCTAAGAGCTCCTACGAGCAGTACTTC; cdr3_aa: CASSSKSSYEQYF
v_call: TRBV5-1; j_call: TRBJ2-3; d_call: -; clone_size: -; cdr3_nt: TGCGCCAGCAGCTTCGAGGCGGGGACTAGCACAGATACGCAGTATTTT; cdr3_aa: CASSFEAGTSTDTQYF